The entry that follows covers one TCR beta chain sequence. The data derive from a study of T cell changes during pregnancy in multiple sclerosis. The V gene end was trimmed by 2 bases and the J gene end by 5 bases; junction bases not matched to a gene: 3. Germline V gives CDR1 LGHNA, CDR2 YNFKEQ. This CDR3 contains 15 residues. Assay used: immunoSEQ multiplex PCR; TCRdb lists only in-frame clones, some missing. The sample carries about 50,000 clones, approximately 92% recorded once. The material sequenced was CD4+ T cells from peripheral blood mononuclear cells, taken before pregnancy. The sequence derives from a female donor with multiple sclerosis, enrolled in a pregnancy study. V and J are TRBV4-2 and TRBJ1-4; 9 nucleotides match TRBD1. CDR3 region: CASSQLDRGNEKLFF. The CDR3 region has the DNA TGTGCCAGCAGCCAACTTGACAGGGGGAATGAAAAACTGTTTTTT.